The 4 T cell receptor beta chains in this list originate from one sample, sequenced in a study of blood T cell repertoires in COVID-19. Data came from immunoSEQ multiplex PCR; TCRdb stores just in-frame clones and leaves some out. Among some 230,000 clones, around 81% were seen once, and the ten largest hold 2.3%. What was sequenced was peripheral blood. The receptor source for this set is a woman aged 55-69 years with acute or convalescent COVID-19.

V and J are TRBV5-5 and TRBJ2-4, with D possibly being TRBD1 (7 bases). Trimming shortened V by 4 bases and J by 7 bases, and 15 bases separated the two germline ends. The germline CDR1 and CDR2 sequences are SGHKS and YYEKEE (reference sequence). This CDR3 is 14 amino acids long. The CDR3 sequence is CASSRTGGRNIQYF. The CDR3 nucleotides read TGTGCCAGCAGCAGGACAGGAGGGCGGAACATTCAGTACTTC.

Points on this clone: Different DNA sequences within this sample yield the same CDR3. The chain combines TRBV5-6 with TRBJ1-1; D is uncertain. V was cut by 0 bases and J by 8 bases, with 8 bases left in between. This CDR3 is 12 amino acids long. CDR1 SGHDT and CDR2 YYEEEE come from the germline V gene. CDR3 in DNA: TGTGCCAGCAGCTTGGGGACGGGGGAAGCTTTCTTT. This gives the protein CASSLGTGEAFF.

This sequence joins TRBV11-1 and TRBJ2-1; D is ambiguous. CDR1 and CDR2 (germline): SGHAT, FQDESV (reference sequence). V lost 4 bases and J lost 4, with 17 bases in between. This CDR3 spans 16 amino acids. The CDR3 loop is CASSSRRVGLYNEQFF. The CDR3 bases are TGTGCCAGCAGCTCAAGACGGGTGGGTCTGTACAATGAGCAGTTCTTC.

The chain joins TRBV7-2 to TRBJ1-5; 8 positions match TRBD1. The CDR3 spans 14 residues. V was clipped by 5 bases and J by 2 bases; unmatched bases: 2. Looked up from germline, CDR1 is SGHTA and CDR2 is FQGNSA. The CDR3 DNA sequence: TGTGCCAGCAGCCCGACAGGGGGCAATCAGCCCCAGCATTTT. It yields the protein CASSPTGGNQPQHF. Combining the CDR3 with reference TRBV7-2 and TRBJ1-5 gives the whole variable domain GAGVSQSPSNKVTEKGKDVELRCDPISGHTALYWYRQSLGQGLEFLIYFQGNSAPDKSGLPSDRFSAERTGGSVSTLTIQRTQQEDSAVYLCASSPTGGNQPQHFGDGTRLSIL.